This T cell receptor (beta chain) was recorded in a study of cytomegalovirus exposure and HLA in healthy donors. Whole-study findings and limits: In vitro, a few CMV-associated chains proved specific for CMV antigens. Being productive about 90% or about 30% of the time was typical of most TCR beta V segments in an earlier analysis.

The PCR contained 60 Vbeta and 13 Jbeta primers. Assay: immunoSEQ multiplex PCR; the TCRdb copy retains only in-frame clones and omits some. In the table there are 55,000 to 85,000 clones, about 80% of which are singletons. Though probably carrying unrecorded immune exposures, donors were nominally healthy at sampling. The table lists this clone with a count of one. Antigen unknown. The clonotype was recovered from a man aged 18 to 30 in good health and CMV-seropositive. The sample comprised PBMCs.

Here the CDR3 DNA reads TGTGCCAGCAGCCCACAGGGAGACACTGAAGCTTTCTTT. This gives the protein CASSPQGDTEAFF. The chain couples TRBV7-2 to TRBJ1-1, with D possibly being TRBD1 (6 bases). V lost 5 bases and J lost 3, with 10 bases in between. Looked up from germline, CDR1 is SGHTA and CDR2 is FQGNSA. The CDR3 spans 13 residues.